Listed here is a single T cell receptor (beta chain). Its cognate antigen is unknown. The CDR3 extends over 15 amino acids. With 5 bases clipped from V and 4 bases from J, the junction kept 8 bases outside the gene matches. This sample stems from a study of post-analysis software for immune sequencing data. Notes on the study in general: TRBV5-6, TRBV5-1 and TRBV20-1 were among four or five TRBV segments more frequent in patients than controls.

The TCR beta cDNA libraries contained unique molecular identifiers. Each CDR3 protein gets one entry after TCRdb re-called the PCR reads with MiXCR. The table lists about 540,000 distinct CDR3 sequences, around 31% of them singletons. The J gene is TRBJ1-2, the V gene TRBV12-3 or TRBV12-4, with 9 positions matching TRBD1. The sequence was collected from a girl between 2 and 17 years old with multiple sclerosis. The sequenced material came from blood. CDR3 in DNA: TGTGCCAGCAGTCCGGATGGACAGGGGCCCTATGGCTACACCTTC. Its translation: CASSPDGQGPYGYTF.